The sequence of this TCR beta chain was determined in a study of T cell responses to AZD1222 COVID-19 vaccine. Broader study findings: Repertoires in all cases were sampled only once the peak T cell response had passed. Spike-spanning, vaccine-associated CD4 TCRs were dominant at 160-218 and 743-854. Seropositive AZD1222 recipients at baseline numbered only 6 or 7.

The study pooled second doses at about 4 or about 12 weeks. Of note for this clone: The antigen is not known.

Produced via immunoSEQ multiplex PCR; TCRdb's table is partial and in-frame only. The table lists about 130,000 clones, approximately 91% of them singletons. CDR3 length: 13 residues. Germline values: CDR1 SEHNR, CDR2 FQNEAQ (reference sequence). Trimming removed 6 bases from V and 0 bases from J, with 7 bases in between. Sample: peripheral blood, taken 28 days after the second AZD1222 dose. The rearrangement uses TRBV7-9 and TRBJ2-3; D is perhaps TRBD2 (5 bases). The TCR comes from an adult who received the AZD1222 COVID-19 vaccine. The CDR3 sequence: CASRRGSTDTQYF. CDR3 in DNA: TGTGCCAGCAGAAGAGGGAGCACAGATACGCAGTATTTT.